Detailed here is one T cell receptor beta chain. This entry belongs to a study of ipilimumab plus nivolumab after autologous stem cell transplantation. Study-wide background: Myeloma patients were high-risk transplant-naive or relapsed within 3 years of first autologous transplant.

Some clones are missing from TCRdb's copy, which holds only in-frame ones; the method was immunoSEQ multiplex PCR. The table has some 11,000 clones, 60% to 80% seen once. Starting 14 to 28 days after autologous transplant, ipilimumab 1 mg/kg was given. Germline lookup yields CDR1 KGHSH and CDR2 LQKENI. This CDR3 is 14 amino acids long. V dropped 6 bases and J dropped 3 bases, with 14 bases sitting between them. The sample here was PBMCs, taken in a trial of ipilimumab plus nivolumab as post-transplant consolidation. The chain combines TRBV18 with TRBJ1-1, with a possible D match to TRBD1 (5 bases). This clonotype was sampled from a male donor with multiple myeloma. The CDR3 reads CASSPAGMDTEAFF. The CDR3 DNA is TGTGCCAGCTCCCCCGCAGGGATGGACACTGAAGCTTTCTTT.